This TCR beta chain was identified during a study of blood T cell repertoires in COVID-19. Here immunoSEQ multiplex PCR was the method, and the copy in TCRdb shows in-frame clones only, minus some. The sample includes 80,000 to 130,000 clones, 80% to 90% of them seen just once. V shed 6 bases, J shed 1 base, and the junction held 6 bases outside the gene matches. CDR3 length: 16 residues. The germline V gene has CDR1 LGHDT and CDR2 YNNKEL (reference sequence). The J gene is TRBJ2-2, the V gene TRBV3-1 (or the pseudogene TRBV3-2); 9 nucleotides agree with TRBD2. This TCR was sampled from a woman aged 45-59 years who had recovered from COVID-19. What was sequenced was PBMCs or T cells enriched from blood (not recorded which). Written as DNA, the CDR3 is TGTGCCAGCAGGGAGCTAGCGGGAAAGAACACCGGGGAGCTGTTTTTT. It specifies CASRELAGKNTGELFF.